These T cell receptor beta chains were read from a single sample in a study of beta chain features in type 1 diabetes. Using immunoSEQ multiplex PCR, the repertoire was profiled, and TCRdb retains in-frame clones only, with some absent. The profile shows hundreds of thousands of clones, less than 20% of them singletons. Sequencing was carried out using naive CD4+ T cells from blood. The receptor source for this set is a man aged 18 to 35 in good health. The CDR3 runs from the conserved cysteine through the conserved F or W. D genes are given only for firm matches. Only part of the rows carry a size: once, few, many, or a class if the clone is expanded.

j_gene: TRBJ1-5
d_gene: -
v_gene: TRBV29-1
abundance: few
CDR3nt: TGCAGCGCCATGACTTCGTGGCCCAGCAATCAGCCCCAGCATTTT
CDR3aa: CSAMTSWPSNQPQHF

j_gene: TRBJ1-2
d_gene: TRBD1
v_gene: TRBV28
abundance: -
CDR3nt: TGTGCCAGCAGTATCGGACAGGCTCATAACTATGGCTACACCTTC
CDR3aa: CASSIGQAHNYGYTF

j_gene: TRBJ2-7
d_gene: -
v_gene: TRBV7-2
abundance: few
CDR3nt: TGTGCCAGCAGCTTACTGGGGAAGGGGTATGAGCAGTACTTC
CDR3aa: CASSLLGKGYEQYF

j_gene: TRBJ2-3
d_gene: -
v_gene: TRBV9
abundance: few
CDR3nt: TGTGCCAGCAGCGTAGCTCCGGGGGGCGCTAGCACAGATACGCAGTATTTT
CDR3aa: CASSVAPGGASTDTQYF

j_gene: TRBJ2-7
d_gene: TRBD2
v_gene: TRBV5-1
abundance: few
CDR3nt: TGCGCCAGCTCACTAGCGGGTCACGGCGAGCAGTACTTC
CDR3aa: CASSLAGHGEQYF

j_gene: TRBJ1-5
d_gene: -
v_gene: TRBV6-1
abundance: few
CDR3nt: TGTGCCAGCAGTGAAGCTGGTCTCAGACGGCAGCCCCAGCATTTT
CDR3aa: CASSEAGLRRQPQHF

j_gene: TRBJ2-7
d_gene: -
v_gene: TRBV28
abundance: few
CDR3nt: TGTGCCAGCAGTCTCGGGTCTACGAGGGGCGAGCAGTACTTC
CDR3aa: CASSLGSTRGEQYF

j_gene: TRBJ2-6
d_gene: -
v_gene: TRBV2
abundance: few
CDR3nt: TGTGCCAGCAGCCTACAACAGGCCAACTCTGGGGCCAACGTCCTGACTTTC
CDR3aa: CASSLQQANSGANVLTF

j_gene: TRBJ2-5
d_gene: TRBD2
v_gene: TRBV5-6
abundance: -
CDR3nt: TGTGCCAGCAGCCCAACTAGCGGGGCATTTGGGAAGTACTTC
CDR3aa: CASSPTSGAFGKYF

j_gene: TRBJ2-5
d_gene: -
v_gene: TRBV4-1
abundance: few
CDR3nt: TGCGCCAGCAGCCAAGGGATGGGCGGGACAGCCCTCCAAGAGACCCAGTACTTC
CDR3aa: CASSQGMGGTALQETQYF

j_gene: TRBJ2-5
d_gene: -
v_gene: TRBV18
abundance: -
CDR3nt: TGTGCCAGCTCACCACTCGAACTTGTAGAGACCCAGTACTTC
CDR3aa: CASSPLELVETQYF

j_gene: TRBJ1-2
d_gene: -
v_gene: TRBV19
abundance: -
CDR3nt: TGTGCCAGTAGCATCGACAGCCCCTATGGCTACACCTTC
CDR3aa: CASSIDSPYGYTF

j_gene: TRBJ1-1
d_gene: -
v_gene: TRBV29-1
abundance: few
CDR3nt: TGCAGCGTTGGCTCAATCTTGAACACTGAAGCTTTCTTT
CDR3aa: CSVGSILNTEAFF

j_gene: TRBJ2-2
d_gene: -
v_gene: TRBV7-7
abundance: few
CDR3nt: TGTGCTAGCAGCTTAGAGTCAAGCGCCGGGGAGCTGTTTTTT
CDR3aa: CASSLESSAGELFF

j_gene: TRBJ2-5
d_gene: -
v_gene: TRBV14
abundance: few
CDR3nt: TGTGCCAGCAGCCAAGCTTGGGGTTTTGAGGAGACCCAGTACTTC
CDR3aa: CASSQAWGFEETQYF

j_gene: TRBJ2-7
d_gene: TRBD1
v_gene: TRBV7-2
abundance: -
CDR3nt: TGTGCCAGCAACCTAGGACAGGGGGCCTACGAGCAGTACTTC
CDR3aa: CASNLGQGAYEQYF

j_gene: TRBJ2-3
d_gene: -
v_gene: TRBV9
abundance: -
CDR3nt: TGTGCCAGCAGCAAATACACAGATACGCAGTATTTT
CDR3aa: CASSKYTDTQYF

j_gene: TRBJ2-6
d_gene: -
v_gene: TRBV9
abundance: few
CDR3nt: TGTGCCAGCAGCGTCAGGGGTTCTGGGGCCAACGTCCTGACTTTC
CDR3aa: CASSVRGSGANVLTF

j_gene: TRBJ1-1
d_gene: TRBD1
v_gene: TRBV5-1
abundance: few
CDR3nt: TGCGCCAGCAGCTCCGGAGGGACAGTGGATATGAGGGCTTTCTTT
CDR3aa: CASSSGGTVDMRAFF

j_gene: TRBJ1-5
d_gene: TRBD1
v_gene: TRBV29-1
abundance: -
CDR3nt: TGCAGCGTTGTGGCAGGGGGGAATCAGCCCCAGCATTTT
CDR3aa: CSVVAGGNQPQHF

j_gene: TRBJ2-1
d_gene: TRBD1
v_gene: TRBV5-1
abundance: -
CDR3nt: TGCGCCAGCAGCTTGTTAGGGACGACAGGGGAGAATGAGCAGTTCTTC
CDR3aa: CASSLLGTTGENEQFF

j_gene: TRBJ1-5
d_gene: -
v_gene: TRBV5-4
abundance: -
CDR3nt: TGTGCCAGCAGCTTCGATGGACGCGATCAGCCCCAGCATTTT
CDR3aa: CASSFDGRDQPQHF

j_gene: TRBJ2-5
d_gene: -
v_gene: TRBV11-3
abundance: -
CDR3nt: TGTGCCAGCAGCGCGGGACCGGGGGAGACCCAGTACTTC
CDR3aa: CASSAGPGETQYF

j_gene: TRBJ2-1
d_gene: -
v_gene: TRBV6-5
abundance: few
CDR3nt: TGTGCCAGCAGTCCCCCCTTGGGCCCCTACAATGAGCAGTTCTTC
CDR3aa: CASSPPLGPYNEQFF

j_gene: TRBJ1-2
d_gene: -
v_gene: TRBV4-1
abundance: few
CDR3nt: TGCGCCAGCAGCCTAGAAGGGACTTCCTATGGCTACACCTTC
CDR3aa: CASSLEGTSYGYTF

j_gene: TRBJ1-3
d_gene: -
v_gene: TRBV29-1
abundance: -
CDR3nt: TGCAGCGTTGGGGCAGCGAACACCATATATTTT
CDR3aa: CSVGAANTIYF

j_gene: TRBJ2-2
d_gene: -
v_gene: TRBV10-2
abundance: -
CDR3nt: TGCGCCAGCAGTGGGGACGGGGGCACCGGGGAGCTGTTTTTT
CDR3aa: CASSGDGGTGELFF

j_gene: TRBJ2-6
d_gene: -
v_gene: TRBV28
abundance: few
CDR3nt: TGTGCCAGCAGTTTAATCGGCTTGCCTAATGGGGCCAACGTCCTGACTTTC
CDR3aa: CASSLIGLPNGANVLTF

j_gene: TRBJ1-5
d_gene: -
v_gene: TRBV9
abundance: few
CDR3nt: TGTGCCAGCAGCGTCGCAGGGGGCAATCAGCCCCAGCATTTT
CDR3aa: CASSVAGGNQPQHF

j_gene: TRBJ1-2
d_gene: -
v_gene: TRBV12-2
abundance: few
CDR3nt: TGTGCAAGTCGCCCCGGTCAAGGGAAACTTGGCTACACCTTC
CDR3aa: CASRPGQGKLGYTF

j_gene: TRBJ2-2
d_gene: -
v_gene: TRBV5-1
abundance: few
CDR3nt: TGCGCCAGCAGCTTGGCCAGAGTGAGGACCGGGGAGCTGTTTTTT
CDR3aa: CASSLARVRTGELFF

j_gene: TRBJ2-2
d_gene: -
v_gene: TRBV7-9
abundance: -
CDR3nt: TGTGCCAGCAGGCCGCGATACGGTAACACCGGGGAGCTGTTTTTT
CDR3aa: CASRPRYGNTGELFF

j_gene: TRBJ1-3
d_gene: TRBD1
v_gene: TRBV2
abundance: few
CDR3nt: TGTGCCAGCAGTGAGGACAGGGTGAGCTCTGGAAACACCATATATTTT
CDR3aa: CASSEDRVSSGNTIYF

j_gene: TRBJ1-1
d_gene: -
v_gene: TRBV9
abundance: -
CDR3nt: TGTGCCAGCAGCGTAAGGAGTATGAACACTGAAGCTTTCTTT
CDR3aa: CASSVRSMNTEAFF

j_gene: TRBJ2-5
d_gene: -
v_gene: TRBV19
abundance: -
CDR3nt: TGTGCCAGTAGTAGATTGGGCATCTTAGAGACCCAGTACTTC
CDR3aa: CASSRLGILETQYF

j_gene: TRBJ1-4
d_gene: TRBD1
v_gene: TRBV4-1
abundance: -
CDR3nt: TGCGCCAGCAGCCAAGGACAGGGCAACAATGAAAAACTGTTTTTT
CDR3aa: CASSQGQGNNEKLFF

j_gene: TRBJ2-1
d_gene: TRBD1
v_gene: TRBV18
abundance: -
CDR3nt: TGTGCCAGCTCACCCGACAGGGCCCAGTTCTTC
CDR3aa: CASSPDRAQFF

j_gene: TRBJ2-7
d_gene: -
v_gene: TRBV21-1
abundance: -
CDR3nt: TGTGCCAGCAGCGGCTACGAGCAGTACTTC
CDR3aa: CASSGYEQYF

j_gene: TRBJ1-2
d_gene: -
v_gene: TRBV19
abundance: -
CDR3nt: TGTGCCACCTCCCCGGTGGGAGGGCACACCTATGGCTACACCTTC
CDR3aa: CATSPVGGHTYGYTF

j_gene: TRBJ2-1
d_gene: TRBD1
v_gene: TRBV5-4
abundance: few
CDR3nt: TGTGCCAGCAGCTTTGGACAGGAGAGTTACAATGAGCAGTTCTTC
CDR3aa: CASSFGQESYNEQFF

j_gene: TRBJ2-2
d_gene: TRBD1
v_gene: TRBV28
abundance: few
CDR3nt: TGTGCCAGCAGTTTAAGGCAGGGGGTGACCGGGGAGCTGTTTTTT
CDR3aa: CASSLRQGVTGELFF

j_gene: TRBJ2-2
d_gene: -
v_gene: TRBV27
abundance: -
CDR3nt: TGTGCCAGCAGTTTTGTTACAGTTCGGACCGGGGAGCTGTTTTTT
CDR3aa: CASSFVTVRTGELFF

j_gene: TRBJ2-5
d_gene: -
v_gene: TRBV15
abundance: -
CDR3nt: TGTGCCACCAGCGGCAGACGCCAAGAGACCCAGTACTTC
CDR3aa: CATSGRRQETQYF

j_gene: TRBJ2-1
d_gene: -
v_gene: TRBV28
abundance: -
CDR3nt: TGTGCCAGCGGAAAAGGGACCCACAATGAGCAGTTCTTC
CDR3aa: CASGKGTHNEQFF

j_gene: TRBJ2-7
d_gene: -
v_gene: TRBV18
abundance: -
CDR3nt: TGTGCCAGCTCACGGGGGACCATCTACGAGCAGTACTTC
CDR3aa: CASSRGTIYEQYF

j_gene: TRBJ1-2
d_gene: -
v_gene: TRBV15
abundance: few
CDR3nt: TGTGCCACCAGCAGAGATAGACAGGCTGCTAACTATGGCTACACCTTC
CDR3aa: CATSRDRQAANYGYTF

j_gene: TRBJ2-7
d_gene: -
v_gene: TRBV15
abundance: -
CDR3nt: TGTGCCACCAGCAGAGATAGGGGCCTAAACTACGAGCAGTACTTC
CDR3aa: CATSRDRGLNYEQYF

j_gene: TRBJ2-1
d_gene: TRBD2
v_gene: TRBV6-4
abundance: few
CDR3nt: TGTGCCAGCAGTGTAACTAGCGGGGGAAATGAGCAGTTCTTC
CDR3aa: CASSVTSGGNEQFF

j_gene: TRBJ2-3
d_gene: -
v_gene: TRBV28
abundance: -
CDR3nt: TGTGCCAGCAGTTTCCCGGCCCGGGGTTTCACAGATACGCAGTATTTT
CDR3aa: CASSFPARGFTDTQYF

j_gene: TRBJ2-7
d_gene: -
v_gene: TRBV7-9
abundance: few
CDR3nt: TGTGCCAGCAGCTTAGTTTTTAGTCTCAACGAGCAGTACTTC
CDR3aa: CASSLVFSLNEQYF

j_gene: TRBJ2-2
d_gene: TRBD1
v_gene: TRBV6-1
abundance: few
CDR3nt: TGTGCCAGCAGTGTCCAACCGGGACAGGAAAACACCGGGGAGCTGTTTTTT
CDR3aa: CASSVQPGQENTGELFF

j_gene: TRBJ1-3
d_gene: -
v_gene: TRBV9
abundance: few
CDR3nt: TGTGCCAGCAGCGCCCGGGGGAAGTCCTCTGGAAACACCATATATTTT
CDR3aa: CASSARGKSSGNTIYF

j_gene: TRBJ2-2
d_gene: TRBD1
v_gene: TRBV28
abundance: few
CDR3nt: TGTGCCAGCAGTCCCCGGGACAGGGCCGCCGGGGAGCTGTTTTTT
CDR3aa: CASSPRDRAAGELFF

j_gene: TRBJ2-1
d_gene: TRBD2
v_gene: TRBV15
abundance: -
CDR3nt: TGTGCCACCAGCAGAGGTAGGACTAGCGGGAGGTCTTACTACAATGAGCAGTTCTTC
CDR3aa: CATSRGRTSGRSYYNEQFF

j_gene: TRBJ2-5
d_gene: -
v_gene: TRBV9
abundance: -
CDR3nt: TGTGCCAGCAGCGTAGAAGGGCAGCAAGAGACCCAGTACTTC
CDR3aa: CASSVEGQQETQYF

j_gene: TRBJ2-1
d_gene: TRBD1
v_gene: TRBV27
abundance: few
CDR3nt: TGTGCCAGCAGCCGAAAACAGGGGGAGAATGAGCAGTTCTTC
CDR3aa: CASSRKQGENEQFF

j_gene: TRBJ2-7
d_gene: -
v_gene: TRBV25-1
abundance: -
CDR3nt: TGTGCCAGCAGTGAGGGACACGAGATCTACGAGCAGTACTTC
CDR3aa: CASSEGHEIYEQYF

j_gene: TRBJ2-4
d_gene: -
v_gene: TRBV5-4
abundance: -
CDR3nt: TGTGCCAGCAGCTTGGCCTTAGCCAAAAACATTCAGTACTTC
CDR3aa: CASSLALAKNIQYF